Listed here are 25 T cell receptor beta chains from one sample, sequenced in a study of brain metastases from non-small cell lung cancer. Libraries were prepared by immunoSEQ multiplex PCR; TCRdb keeps only in-frame clonotypes and omits some of them. The sample records 4,100 or so clones, over 75% being singletons. Sequencing was carried out using tissue from a brain metastasis. The source is a donor at least 40 years old with non-small cell lung cancer.

The chain links TRBV5-1 to TRBJ2-1, with D perhaps matching TRBD1 or TRBD2 (5 bases each). The germline gives CDR1 SGHRS, CDR2 YFSETQ. The CDR3 has 13 residues. V lost 7 bases and J 2 bases, leaving 10 bases between the germline ends. DNA for the CDR3: TGCGCCAGCTCGTGGGACGCCTACAATGAGCAGTTCTTC. Its protein product is CASSWDAYNEQFF.

The rearrangement joins TRBV6-5 to TRBJ2-3, with a possible D match to TRBD1 (5 bases). The CDR3 extends over 11 amino acids. The germline gives CDR1 MNHEY, CDR2 SVGAGI. Trimming pared 6 bases from V and 4 bases from J, leaving 5 bases between. Here the CDR3 DNA reads TGTGCCAGCAGACAGGCAGATACGCAGTATTTT. It codes for CASRQADTQYF.

The V gene is TRBV6-6, the J gene TRBJ1-4; weak D call: TRBD1 (6 bases). Germline loops: CDR1 MNHNY, CDR2 SVGAGI (reference sequence). V lost 0 bases and J 6 bases, leaving 8 bases between the germline ends. The CDR3 is 14 amino acids. CDR3 sequence (DNA): TGTGCCAGCAGTTACTCGAGACAGGATGAAAAACTGTTTTTT. It codes for CASSYSRQDEKLFF.

This chain joins TRBV19 and TRBJ1-4; D gene unclear. The CDR3 has 11 amino acids. Germline V gene data show CDR1 as LNHDA and CDR2 as SQIVND (reference sequence). Between the trimmed V and J ends, which lost 3 bases and 7 bases, there was a span of 3 bases. The CDR3 DNA follows: TGTGCCAGTAGTATCCGTGAAAAACTGTTTTTT. It encodes CASSIREKLFF.

The V and J genes are TRBV5-6 and TRBJ1-2; D unresolved. CDR1 SGHDT and CDR2 YYEEEE come from the germline V gene. The CDR3 totals 13 residues. Deletions cut 3 bases from V and 4 bases from J, with 10 bases between. The CDR3 DNA reads TGTGCCAGCAGCTCTCCAAGGGCCTATGGCTACACCTTC. Amino acid sequence: CASSSPRAYGYTF.

The rearrangement joins TRBV9 to TRBJ2-3; either TRBD1 or TRBD2 may supply D (6 bases each). The CDR3 extends over 14 amino acids. The V end lost 0 bases, the J end lost 4 bases, and 9 bases lay between the germline ends. CDR1 and CDR2 from the germline V gene are SGDLS and YYNGEE. The CDR3 loop reads CASSVGGAADTQYF. DNA for the CDR3: TGTGCCAGCAGCGTAGGGGGGGCGGCAGATACGCAGTATTTT.

The genes are TRBV10-3 and TRBJ1-4; TRBD1 might be the D (6 bases). V shed 3 bases and J shed 2 bases, with 10 bases lying between them. The CDR3 is 15 amino acids. From germline, CDR1 is ENHRY and CDR2 SYGVKD. The CDR3 nucleotides read TGTGCCATCAGTGACGGGGGCTCCACTAATGAAAAACTGTTTTTT. Translated, it gives CAISDGGSTNEKLFF.

This rearrangement joins TRBV28 to TRBJ1-1, with D tentatively TRBD1 (6 bases). V lost 3 bases and J 3 bases, leaving 8 bases between the germline ends. This CDR3 is 13 amino acids long. Germline V gene data show CDR1 as MDHEN and CDR2 as SYDVKM. CDR3 loop: CASSFNRDTEAFF. CDR3 nucleotide sequence: TGTGCCAGCAGTTTTAACAGGGACACTGAAGCTTTCTTT.

This clone was seen just once. The chain combines TRBV29-1 with TRBJ1-1; D may be TRBD1 (5 bases). The length of the CDR3 is 12 residues. The germline V gene has CDR1 SQVTM and CDR2 ANQGSEA. Trimming removed 6 bases at V and 3 bases at J, with 11 bases between. The CDR3 DNA is TGCAGCGTAAAAAAAGGGGACACTGAAGCTTTCTTT. Protein sequence: CSVKKGDTEAFF.

This chain uses TRBV30 with TRBJ1-4; a weak D match, TRBD1 (5 bases). This CDR3 contains 13 residues. Trimming shortened V by 8 bases and J by 1 base, and 11 bases separated the two germline ends. Germline V CDR1 and CDR2: GTSNPN, SVGIG (reference sequence). CDR3 sequence: CAGGRGTNEKLFF. DNA for the CDR3: TGTGCCGGAGGAAGGGGAACTAATGAAAAACTGTTTTTT.

V and J are TRBV2 and TRBJ2-3; D not resolved. CDR1 and CDR2 from the germline V gene are SNHLY and FYNNEI. V was cut by 10 bases and J by 0 bases, with 17 bases left in between. The CDR3 runs 15 residues. The CDR3 sequence is CANRITTTSTDTQYF. Written as DNA, the CDR3 is TGTGCCAACCGAATCACTACGACTAGCACAGATACGCAGTATTTT.

This chain joins TRBV5-1 and TRBJ1-1, with TRBD1 matching 8 bases. This CDR3 is built from 12 residues. V trimming: 4 bases; J trimming: 8 bases; junction bases outside the gene matches: 4. Germline V CDR1 and CDR2: SGHRS, YFSETQ. The CDR3 spells CASSRDRQEAFF. The DNA for the CDR3 is TGCGCCAGCAGCCGGGACAGGCAAGAAGCTTTCTTT.

Here the CDR3 DNA reads TGTGCCTGGAGCCGGGACGGAACCTACGAGCAGTACTTC. Its translation is CAWSRDGTYEQYF. The chain carries TRBV30 and TRBJ2-7; possibly TRBD1 or TRBD2 for D (5 bases each). CDR3 size: 13 residues. V was cut by 3 bases and J by 2 bases, with 11 bases left in between. Germline values: CDR1 GTSNPN, CDR2 SVGIG (reference sequence).

V and J are TRBV7-9 and TRBJ2-7; TRBD2 agrees at 13 bases. The trim removed 3 bases at V and 2 bases at J, leaving 1 base unmatched. Germline values: CDR1 SEHNR, CDR2 FQNEAQ (reference sequence). The CDR3 totals 15 residues. DNA for the CDR3: TGTGCCAGCAGCTTCGGGACTAGCGGGGCCTACGAGCAGTACTTC. Protein: CASSFGTSGAYEQYF.

CDR3 protein: CASSPGQGSSPLHF. The DNA for the CDR3 is TGTGCCAGCAGCCCGGGACAGGGGAGCTCACCCCTCCACTTT. The chain links TRBV6-2 or TRBV6-3 to TRBJ1-6; 10 bases fit TRBD1. The CDR3 spans 14 residues. With V trimmed by 6 bases and J by 10 bases, 6 bases remained unmatched. Germline CDR1 MNHEY, CDR2 SVGEGT.

V and J are TRBV4-1 and TRBJ2-7, with a tentative D call TRBD2 (6 bases). This CDR3 contains 14 residues. CDR1 and CDR2 from the germline V gene are MGHRA and YSYEKL. V was cut by 4 bases and J by 1 base, with 11 bases left in between. The chain's CDR3 is CASSLEGTSYEQYF. The CDR3 nucleotides are TGCGCCAGCAGCCTCGAGGGGACTTCCTACGAGCAGTACTTC.

V is TRBV4-3 and J is TRBJ1-6; 9 bases fit TRBD1. V was clipped by 0 bases and J by 7 bases; unmatched bases: 13. The germline gives CDR1 LGHNA, CDR2 YSLEER. The CDR3 consists of 19 residues. CDR3 protein: CASSQDLDRGLFLNSPLHF. The CDR3 DNA sequence: TGCGCCAGCAGCCAAGATTTGGACAGGGGCCTTTTCTTGAATTCACCCCTCCACTTT.

For this clone: A read error may account for a junction end that differs from germline. The rearrangement uses TRBV27 and TRBJ1-1, with D hard to call. The CDR3 spans 15 residues. Germline V gives CDR1 MNHEY, CDR2 SMNVEV (reference sequence). The CDR3: CASSPLLPYSTKAFF. CDR3 coding DNA: TGTGCCAGCAGTCCGCTTCTTCCATACAGCACTAAAGCTTTCTTT.

This rearrangement joins TRBV4-3 to TRBJ2-5, with 8 bases that match TRBD1. There are 14 residues in the CDR3. V gave up 4 bases and J gave up 6 bases; unmatched junction bases: 7. Per germline, CDR1 LGHNA and CDR2 YSLEER. For the CDR3, the DNA is TGCGCCAGCAGCCCGGACAGGGATACAAAGACCCAGTACTTC. Its protein product is CASSPDRDTKTQYF.

The chain combines TRBV6-5 with TRBJ1-1; 9 positions match TRBD1. Germline values: CDR1 MNHEY, CDR2 SVGAGI. The CDR3 covers 15 residues. The V and J ends lost 4 bases and 5 bases, in that order; junction bases with no gene match: 8. For the CDR3, the DNA is TGTGCCAGCAGTTCACCGGGACAGGGACGGACTGAAGCTTTCTTT. Protein product: CASSSPGQGRTEAFF.

This clone was seen a handful of times. The rearrangement uses TRBV24-1 and TRBJ2-3; D tentatively reads TRBD1 or TRBD2 (5 bases each). V lost 2 bases and J 2 bases, leaving 16 bases between the germline ends. Germline values: CDR1 KGHDR, CDR2 SFDVKD. This CDR3 contains 17 residues. CDR3 protein: CATSDSGRFFTTDTQYF. The CDR3 bases are TGTGCCACCAGTGATTCGGGACGTTTTTTTACCACAGATACGCAGTATTTT.

The V and J genes are TRBV27 and TRBJ2-1; maybe TRBD2 (6 bases). The CDR3 contains 15 residues. V was clipped by 5 bases and J by 7 bases, with 18 bases between them. Germline CDR1 MNHEY, CDR2 SMNVEV (reference sequence). DNA of the CDR3: TGTGCCAGCAGTCTCCTTGGGACTGGGAGGAATGAGCAGTTCTTC. The encoded protein is CASSLLGTGRNEQFF.

This chain uses TRBV7-9 with TRBJ2-2; 9 positions match TRBD1. This CDR3 is built from 16 residues. V lost 3 bases to trimming and J lost 0 bases; unmatched junction nucleotides: 2. Germline loops: CDR1 SEHNR, CDR2 FQNEAQ (reference sequence). In nucleotides, the CDR3 is TGTGCCAGCAGCTTCCGACAGGGGGCGAACACCGGGGAGCTGTTTTTT. This encodes CASSFRQGANTGELFF.

The chain combines TRBV4-3 with TRBJ2-5; D is uncertain. Looked up from germline, CDR1 is LGHNA and CDR2 is YSLEER. The germline V and J ends were trimmed by 0 bases and 5 bases, with 13 bases remaining between them. This CDR3 has 15 amino acids. For the CDR3, the DNA is TGCGCCAGCAGCCAAGATCTATCGGTCGGGGAGACCCAGTACTTC. Its protein is CASSQDLSVGETQYF.

Of note for this clone: The CDR3 carries no conserved terminal phenylalanine or tryptophan, so it likely arises from a read error. Because the CDR3's place on the DNA is in doubt, the DNA is left out and the CDR3 is given as listed by TCRdb. This rearrangement joins TRBV5-4 to TRBJ1-3. The CDR3 spans 13 residues, counting both ends. Looked up from germline, CDR1 is SGHNT and CDR2 is YYREEE (reference sequence). The CDR3 region is CVSSLTLGAVSSL.